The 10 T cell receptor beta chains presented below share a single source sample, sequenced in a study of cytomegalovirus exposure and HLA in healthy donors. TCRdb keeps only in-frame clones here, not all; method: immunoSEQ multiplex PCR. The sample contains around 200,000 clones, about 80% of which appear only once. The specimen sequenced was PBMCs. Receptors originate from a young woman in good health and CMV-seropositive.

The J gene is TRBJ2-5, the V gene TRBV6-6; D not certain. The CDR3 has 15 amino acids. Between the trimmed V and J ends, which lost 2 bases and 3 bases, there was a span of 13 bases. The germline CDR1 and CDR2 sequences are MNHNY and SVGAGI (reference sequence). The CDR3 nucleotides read TGTGCCAGCAGTTACCCCGCCCCCCAGAAAGAGACCCAGTACTTC. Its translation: CASSYPAPQKETQYF.

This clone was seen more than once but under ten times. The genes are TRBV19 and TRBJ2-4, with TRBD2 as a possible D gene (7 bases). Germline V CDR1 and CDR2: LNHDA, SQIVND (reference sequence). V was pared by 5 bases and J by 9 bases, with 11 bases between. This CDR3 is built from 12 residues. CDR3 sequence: CASSPRGGIQYF. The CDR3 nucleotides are TGTGCCAGTAGTCCGAGGGGGGGCATTCAGTACTTC.

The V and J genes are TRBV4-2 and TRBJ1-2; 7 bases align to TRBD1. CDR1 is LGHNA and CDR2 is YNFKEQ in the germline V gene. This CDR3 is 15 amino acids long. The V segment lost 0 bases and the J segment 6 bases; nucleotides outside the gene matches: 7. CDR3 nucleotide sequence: TGTGCCAGCAGCCAAGAGGGAGACAGGGTGCATGGCTACACCTTC. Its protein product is CASSQEGDRVHGYTF.

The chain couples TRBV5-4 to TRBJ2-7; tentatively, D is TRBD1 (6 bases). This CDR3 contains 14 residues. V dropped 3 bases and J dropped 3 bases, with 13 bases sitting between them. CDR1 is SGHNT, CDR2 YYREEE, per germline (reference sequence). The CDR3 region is CASSSTGTFYEQYF. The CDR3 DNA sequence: TGTGCCAGCAGCTCTACAGGGACATTCTACGAGCAGTACTTC.

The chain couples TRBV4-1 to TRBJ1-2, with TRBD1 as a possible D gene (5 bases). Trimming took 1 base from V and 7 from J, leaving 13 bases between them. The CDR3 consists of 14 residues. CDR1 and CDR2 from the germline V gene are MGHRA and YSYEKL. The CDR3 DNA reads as TGCGCCAGCAGCCAAGGACAGTTGGGAGGTGGCTACACCTTC. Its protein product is CASSQGQLGGGYTF.

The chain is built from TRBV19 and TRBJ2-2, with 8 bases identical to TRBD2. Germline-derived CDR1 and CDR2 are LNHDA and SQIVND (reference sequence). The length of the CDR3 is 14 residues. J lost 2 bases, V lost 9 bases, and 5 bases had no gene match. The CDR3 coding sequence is TGTGCCAGCCGGAGCGGGGGAAACACCGGGGAGCTGTTTTTT. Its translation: CASRSGGNTGELFF.

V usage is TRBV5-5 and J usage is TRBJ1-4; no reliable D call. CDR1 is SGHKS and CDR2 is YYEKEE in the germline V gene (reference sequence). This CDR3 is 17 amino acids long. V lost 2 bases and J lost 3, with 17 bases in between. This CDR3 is CASSFQNGVGPNEKLFF. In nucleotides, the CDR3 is TGTGCCAGCAGCTTTCAGAACGGGGTCGGGCCTAATGAAAAACTGTTTTTT.

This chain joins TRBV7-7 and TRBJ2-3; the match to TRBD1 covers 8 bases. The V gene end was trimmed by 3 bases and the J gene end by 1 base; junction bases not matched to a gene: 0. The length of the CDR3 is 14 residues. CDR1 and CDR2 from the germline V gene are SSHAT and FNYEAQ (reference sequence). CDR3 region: CASSLDRGTDTQYF. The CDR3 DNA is TGTGCCAGCAGCTTGGACAGGGGCACAGATACGCAGTATTTT.

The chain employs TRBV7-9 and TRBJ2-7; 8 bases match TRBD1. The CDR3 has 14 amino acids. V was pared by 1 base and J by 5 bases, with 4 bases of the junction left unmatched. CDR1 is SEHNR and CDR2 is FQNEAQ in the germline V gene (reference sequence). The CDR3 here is CASSLDPGGNEQYF. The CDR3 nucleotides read TGTGCCAGCAGCTTAGACCCAGGGGGCAACGAGCAGTACTTC. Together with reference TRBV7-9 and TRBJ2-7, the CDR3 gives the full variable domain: DTGVSQNPRHKITKRGQNVTFRCDPISEHNRLYWYRQTLGQGPEFLTYFQNEAQLEKSRLLSDRFSAERPKGSFSTLEIQRTEQGDSAMYLCASSLDPGGNEQYFGPGTRLTVT.

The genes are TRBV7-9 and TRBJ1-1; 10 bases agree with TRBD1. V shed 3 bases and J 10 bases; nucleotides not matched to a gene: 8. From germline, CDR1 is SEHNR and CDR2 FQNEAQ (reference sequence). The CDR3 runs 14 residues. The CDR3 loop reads CASSFKTGGPGAFF. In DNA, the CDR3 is TGTGCCAGCAGCTTTAAGACAGGGGGCCCAGGAGCTTTCTTT.